The entry that follows covers one T cell receptor beta chain sequence. Its antigen is currently unknown. These data are taken from a study of T cell responses to AZD1222 COVID-19 vaccine. Per germline, CDR1 LGHDT and CDR2 YNNKEL (reference sequence). The CDR3 runs 13 residues. The V end was cut by 8 bases, the J end by 4 bases, with 14 bases between. The protocol was immunoSEQ multiplex PCR, while the TCRdb copy is restricted to in-frame clones and leaves out a portion. The sample shows around 120,000 clones, around 89% of them seen only once. Study results and limitations: Donor demographics were predominantly white British with a female majority; clonal diversity may be underestimated.

The TCR sequence derives from an adult who received the AZD1222 COVID-19 vaccine. The material was peripheral blood, obtained 28 days after the second AZD1222 dose. The rearrangement uses TRBV3-1 (or the pseudogene TRBV3-2) and TRBJ1-1; D unclear. The CDR3 protein is CASRDGGSTEAFF. The CDR3, as DNA: TGTGCCAGCCGTGACGGCGGGAGCACTGAAGCTTTCTTT.